Shown below are 10 T cell receptor beta chains from a single sample sequenced in a study of T cell responses to AZD1222 COVID-19 vaccine. Some clones are missing from TCRdb's copy, which holds only in-frame ones; the method was immunoSEQ multiplex PCR. The table shows 100,000 to 150,000 clones, with roughly 91% occurring only once. The sample was peripheral blood, taken on day 0 of MenACWY control vaccination. Every receptor here comes from an adult in good health.

V usage is TRBV7-9 and J usage is TRBJ2-5; a possible D gene is TRBD2 (6 bases). This CDR3 has 16 amino acids. Germline CDR1 is SEHNR and CDR2 is FQNEAQ (reference sequence). V shed 1 base and J shed 1 base, with 13 bases lying between them. As DNA, the CDR3 is TGTGCCAGCAGCTTAGGCCAGACTAGGGGCCAAGAGACCCAGTACTTC. Translation gives CASSLGQTRGQETQYF.

This clone has a handful of counts. The chain is built from TRBV24-1 and TRBJ2-2; 9 nucleotides agree with TRBD1. Germline CDR1 and CDR2: KGHDR and SFDVKD. J lost 4 bases, V lost 3 bases, and 5 bases had no gene match. The CDR3 has 16 amino acids. The CDR3 sequence: CATSDPGQGGTGELFF. DNA of the CDR3: TGTGCCACCAGTGATCCGGGACAGGGTGGCACCGGGGAGCTGTTTTTT.

The gene calls are TRBV28 and TRBJ1-2, with D possibly matching TRBD1 (6 bases). This CDR3 is built from 15 residues. Trimming cost V 3 bases and J 6 bases, with 17 bases left between them. The V gene's germline CDR1 is MDHEN and CDR2 SYDVKM. Here the CDR3 DNA reads TGTGCCAGCAGTTTCCCACACAGGGTAGGGGATGGCTACACCTTC. Translating it yields CASSFPHRVGDGYTF.

This sequence joins TRBV5-6 and TRBJ2-5; D is possibly TRBD2 (5 bases). Deletions cut 3 bases from V and 2 bases from J, with 17 bases between. Germline assignment: CDR1 SGHDT and CDR2 YYEEEE. The CDR3 consists of 16 residues. The CDR3 loop reads CASSSYHTGIQETQYF. The CDR3 bases are TGTGCCAGCAGCTCATACCACACCGGGATTCAAGAGACCCAGTACTTC.

V and J are TRBV11-2 and TRBJ2-4; the match to TRBD1 covers 9 bases. Germline V lookup: CDR1 SGHAT, CDR2 FQNNGV. The CDR3 totals 14 residues. J gave up 7 bases and V 5 bases, and 6 bases lay outside the gene matches. This CDR3 reads CASSRDRGLNIQYF. For the CDR3, the DNA is TGTGCCAGCAGCAGAGACAGGGGGTTGAACATTCAGTACTTC. The full variable domain, in which reference TRBV11-2 and TRBJ2-4 provide the parts outside the CDR3, is EAGVAQSPRYKIIEKRQSVAFWCNPISGHATLYWYQQILGQGPKLLIQFQNNGVVDDSQLPKDRFSAERLKGVDSTLKIQPAKLEDSAVYLCASSRDRGLNIQYFGAGTRLSVL.

The V call is TRBV4-1, the J call TRBJ2-7, with D tentatively TRBD2 (5 bases). The CDR3 runs to 14 residues. The germline gives CDR1 MGHRA, CDR2 YSYEKL. V was clipped by 1 base and J by 3 bases, with 10 bases between them. CDR3 coding DNA: TGCGCCAGCAGCCAAGGGGTAGGGAGCTACGAGCAGTACGTC. Translated: CASSQGVGSYEQYV.

The chain couples TRBV3-1 (or the pseudogene TRBV3-2) to TRBJ1-3, with 8 bases identical to TRBD1. The V gene's germline CDR1 is LGHDT and CDR2 YNNKEL (reference sequence). Trimming took 3 bases from V and 1 from J; bases not matched to a gene: 8. This CDR3 has 17 amino acids. The DNA for the CDR3 is TGTGCCAGCAGCCATCGCCGGGACAGGAGGTCTGGAAACACCATATATTTT. It yields the protein CASSHRRDRRSGNTIYF.

The chain links TRBV4-3 to TRBJ1-4, with TRBD1 matching 11 bases. V was pared by 4 bases and J by 8 bases, with 6 bases of the junction left unmatched. The CDR3 extends over 15 amino acids. CDR1 and CDR2 from the germline V gene are LGHNA and YSLEER. The CDR3 sequence is CASSPPGTGGEKLFF. The CDR3 nucleotides are TGCGCCAGCAGCCCTCCCGGGACAGGGGGGGAAAAACTGTTTTTT.

CDR3 nucleotides: TGTGCCAGCGGCCCCGACAGGGGTGGCAATCAGCCCCAGCATTTT. It codes for CASGPDRGGNQPQHF. This chain joins TRBV2 and TRBJ1-5, with 8 bases that match TRBD1. J was trimmed by 2 bases and V by 8 bases; bases with no gene match: 8. CDR1 is SNHLY, CDR2 FYNNEI, per germline. The CDR3 consists of 15 residues.

The J gene is TRBJ1-4, the V gene TRBV12-3 or TRBV12-4; possible D gene TRBD1, 5 bases. V gave up 6 bases and J gave up 8 bases, with 7 bases separating them. The CDR3 is made up of 11 amino acids. In DNA, the CDR3 is TGTGCCAGCAGCCCAGGGGAAAAACTGTTTTTT. Translating it yields CASSPGEKLFF.